Below are 6 T cell receptor beta chains sequenced from a single sample in a study of blood T cell repertoires in COVID-19. Clones were read by immunoSEQ multiplex PCR, and TCRdb kept only the in-frame ones, dropping some. The table records roughly 140,000 clones, 70% to 90% of them present only once. Sequencing used peripheral blood. The origin of the receptors is a woman aged 55-69 years with COVID-19, enrolled during active disease.

V and J are TRBV7-8 and TRBJ2-1; D perhaps matches TRBD2 (5 bases). The length of the CDR3 is 14 residues. Trimming pared 5 bases from V and 8 bases from J, leaving 16 bases between. Looked up from germline, CDR1 is SGHVS and CDR2 is FQNEAQ. The CDR3 DNA follows: TGTGCCAGCAGCCCGAGTCGGGGAAGGGATGAGCAGTTCTTC. Translation gives CASSPSRGRDEQFF.

This sequence joins TRBV5-8 and TRBJ1-1; D not resolved. V dropped 6 bases and J dropped 1 base, with 10 bases sitting between them. The V gene's germline CDR1 is SGHTS and CDR2 YDEGEE. The length of the CDR3 is 13 residues. CDR3 amino acids: CASTLWRNTEAFF. CDR3 coding DNA: TGTGCCAGCACCCTATGGAGGAACACTGAAGCTTTCTTT.

This clone was counted a few times. The genes are TRBV7-2 and TRBJ1-2, with D tentatively TRBD1 (5 bases). This CDR3 has 14 residues. Germline V CDR1 and CDR2: SGHTA, FQGNSA. V lost 4 bases and J lost 6, with 15 bases in between. The CDR3 DNA reads TGTGCCAGCAGCTCGGGCGGGGCCTACGATGGCTACACCTTC. Its translation is CASSSGGAYDGYTF.

This clone was observed a single time. This sequence joins TRBV7-9 and TRBJ2-2; 10 nucleotides agree with TRBD2. The V gene's germline CDR1 is SEHNR and CDR2 FQNEAQ (reference sequence). This CDR3 has 14 amino acids. The ends lost 9 bases at V and 6 bases at J; junction bases unmatched: 7. The CDR3: CASSAGGPAGELFF. The CDR3 region has the DNA TGTGCCAGTTCAGCGGGGGGGCCAGCCGGGGAGCTGTTTTTT.

The rearrangement joins TRBV6-1 to TRBJ1-2; D perhaps matches TRBD1 (5 bases). The germline gives CDR1 MNHNS, CDR2 SASEGT. V gave up 1 base and J gave up 2 bases, with 17 bases separating them. The CDR3 contains 17 residues. The CDR3 DNA follows: TGTGCCAGCAGTGAAGTGGGGAGCGGGGCGGGGAACTATGGCTACACCTTC. Translated: CASSEVGSGAGNYGYTF.

V is TRBV5-1 and J is TRBJ2-7; 9 bases agree with TRBD1. The length of the CDR3 is 16 residues. After removal of 1 base from V and 2 bases from J, the junction contained 7 bases not matched to a gene. The V gene's germline CDR1 is SGHRS and CDR2 YFSETQ. The CDR3 region is CASSLNGQGTPYEQYF. DNA for the CDR3: TGCGCCAGCAGCTTGAACGGACAGGGGACACCCTACGAGCAGTACTTC.